The 3 T cell receptor beta chains below all came from one sample that was sequenced in a study of blood T cells in healthy people across ages. Using a J-beta primer mix together with a sample-barcoded 5' primer, a second PCR was run for roughly 7 to 12 cycles. MiXCR was run by TCRdb on the 5' RACE reads, yielding one entry per CDR3 protein. The sample records 800,000 or so distinct CDR3 sequences, 62% being singletons. The sequenced sample consisted of blood. The receptor source for this set is a man younger than 40 in good health.

The V gene is TRBV29-1, the J gene TRBJ2-5; D might be TRBD2 (6 bases). The CDR3 extends over 15 amino acids. Deletions cut 7 bases from V and 1 base from J, with 19 bases between. Germline-derived CDR1 and CDR2 are SQVTM and ANQGSEA. The CDR3 bases are TGCAGCGCCCCCGCTGGGGGGAGGACCCAAGAGACCCAGTACTTC. Translating gives CSAPAGGRTQETQYF. The variable domain in full, completed from reference TRBV29-1 and TRBJ2-5, reads SAVISQKPSRDICQRGTSLTIQCQVDSQVTMMFWYRQQPGQSLTLIATANQGSEATYESGFVIDKFPISRPNLTFSTLTVSNMSPEDSSIYLCSAPAGGRTQETQYFGPGTRLLVL.

V is TRBV6-5 and J is TRBJ1-1; tentatively, D is TRBD1 (5 bases). Trimming stripped 10 bases from V and 1 base from J, with 13 bases between. Germline V lookup: CDR1 MNHEY, CDR2 SVGAGI. The CDR3 length is 13 residues. The CDR3 DNA reads TGTGCCACCAGGGAGGTCTGGAACACTGAAGCTTTCTTT. This sequence encodes CATREVWNTEAFF.

The gene calls are TRBV13 and TRBJ2-1; TRBD2 aligns across 11 bases. The V segment lost 8 bases and the J segment 5 bases; nucleotides outside the gene matches: 5. This CDR3 is 14 amino acids long. The germline V gene has CDR1 PRHDT and CDR2 FYEKMQ (reference sequence). The CDR3 DNA sequence: TGTGCCAGCTCCGGGACTAGCGGCGACAATGAGCAGTTCTTC. Its protein is CASSGTSGDNEQFF.